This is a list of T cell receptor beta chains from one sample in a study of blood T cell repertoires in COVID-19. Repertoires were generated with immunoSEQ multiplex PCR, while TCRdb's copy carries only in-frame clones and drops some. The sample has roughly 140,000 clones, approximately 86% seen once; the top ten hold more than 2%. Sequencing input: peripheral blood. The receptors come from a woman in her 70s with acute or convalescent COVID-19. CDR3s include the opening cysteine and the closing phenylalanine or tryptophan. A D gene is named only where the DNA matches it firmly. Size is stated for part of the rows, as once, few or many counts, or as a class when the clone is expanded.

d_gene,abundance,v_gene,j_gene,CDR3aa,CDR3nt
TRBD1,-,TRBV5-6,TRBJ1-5,CASSSLTSGGYSNQPQHF,TGTGCCAGCAGCTCACTGACCTCAGGGGGGTATAGCAATCAGCCCCAGCATTTT
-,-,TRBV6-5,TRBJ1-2,CASTGVGGYTF,TGTGCCAGCACCGGGGTTGGAGGCTACACCTTC
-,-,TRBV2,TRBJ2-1,CASSRAGEQFF,TGTGCCAGCAGCAGGGCGGGAGAGCAGTTCTTC
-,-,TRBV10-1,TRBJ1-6,CASSSGAYNSPLHF,TGCGCCAGCAGTTCAGGGGCGTATAATTCACCCCTCCACTTT
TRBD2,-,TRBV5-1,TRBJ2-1,CASTLGGSGDYNEQFF,TGCGCCAGCACCTTGGGTGGTAGCGGGGACTACAATGAGCAGTTCTTC
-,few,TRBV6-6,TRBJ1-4,CASTWTFLSEKLFF,TGTGCCAGCACGTGGACTTTTTTGAGTGAAAAACTGTTTTTT
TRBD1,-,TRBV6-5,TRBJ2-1,CASSLRQGATNEQFF,TGTGCCAGCAGTTTAAGACAGGGGGCGACGAATGAGCAGTTCTTC
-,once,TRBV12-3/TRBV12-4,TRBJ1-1,CASSFLQEAFF,TGTGCCAGCAGTTTTCTTCAGGAAGCTTTCTTT
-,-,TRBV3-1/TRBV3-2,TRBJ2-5,CASSQVTFGYQETQYF,TGTGCCAGCAGCCAGGTGACTTTTGGGTACCAAGAGACCCAGTACTTC
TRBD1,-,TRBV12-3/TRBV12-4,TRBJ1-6,CASSLTGVSPLHF,TGTGCCAGCAGTCTAACAGGGGTTTCACCCCTCCACTTT
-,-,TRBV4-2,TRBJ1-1,CASSPSHGALEEAFF,TGTGCCAGCAGCCCTTCTCATGGGGCGTTAGAAGAAGCTTTCTTT
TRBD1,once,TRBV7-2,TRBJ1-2,CASSLAAGTGVEGYTF,TGTGCCAGCAGCTTAGCAGCCGGGACAGGGGTAGAAGGCTACACCTTC
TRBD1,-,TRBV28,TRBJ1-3,CASSPRTGGSGNTIYF,TGTGCCAGCAGTCCCCGGACAGGGGGCTCCGGAAACACCATATATTTT
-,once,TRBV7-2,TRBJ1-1,CASSSYGRGLEAFF,TGTGCCAGCAGCTCCTATGGGAGGGGCTTAGAAGCTTTCTTT
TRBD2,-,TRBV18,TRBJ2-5,CASSPRLAGQETQYF,TGTGCCAGCTCACCAAGACTAGCGGGGCAAGAGACCCAGTACTTC
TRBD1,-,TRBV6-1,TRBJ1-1,CASSDRGLGTEAFF,TGTGCCAGCAGTGACAGGGGGCTCGGCACTGAAGCTTTCTTT
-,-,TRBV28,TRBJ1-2,CASSHLQGTYGYTF,TGTGCCAGCAGCCACCTACAGGGCACCTATGGCTACACCTTC
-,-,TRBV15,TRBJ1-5,CATSRVGSVKQPQHF,TGTGCCACCAGCAGAGTGGGCTCGGTCAAGCAGCCCCAGCATTTT
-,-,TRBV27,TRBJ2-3,CASTTSAASTDTQYF,TGTGCCAGCACAACCTCCGCGGCCAGCACAGATACGCAGTATTTT
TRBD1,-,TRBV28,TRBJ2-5,CASSPQYDRGQETQYF,TGTGCCAGCAGTCCCCAATACGACAGGGGCCAAGAGACCCAGTACTTC
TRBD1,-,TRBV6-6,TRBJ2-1,CASSNRDRGSDEQFF,TGTGCCAGCAGCAACCGGGACAGGGGAAGCGATGAGCAGTTCTTC
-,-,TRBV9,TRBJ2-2,CASSVRGQFVGELFF,TGTGCCAGCAGCGTAAGGGGACAATTTGTTGGGGAGCTGTTTTTT
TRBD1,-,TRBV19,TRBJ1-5,CASRQGGEGPQHF,TGTGCCAGTAGGCAAGGGGGCGAGGGGCCCCAGCATTTT
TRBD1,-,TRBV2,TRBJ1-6,CASSDRTGSNSPLHF,TGTGCCAGCAGTGATAGGACAGGTTCTAATTCACCCCTCCACTTT
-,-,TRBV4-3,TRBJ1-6,CASSQETGMRNSPLHF,TGCGCCAGCAGCCAAGAAACGGGGATGCGAAATTCACCCCTCCACTTT
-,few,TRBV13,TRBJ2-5,CASSSRKGWRTQYF,TGTGCCAGCAGCTCCAGAAAGGGGTGGAGGACCCAGTACTTC
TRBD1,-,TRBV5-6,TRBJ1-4,CASSLVGGENEKLFF,TGTGCCAGCAGCTTGGTAGGGGGCGAAAATGAAAAACTGTTTTTT
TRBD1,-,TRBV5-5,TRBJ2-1,CASSPGTGDYNEQFF,TGTGCCAGCAGCCCCGGGACAGGGGACTACAATGAGCAGTTCTTC
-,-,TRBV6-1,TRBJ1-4,CASSEDSATNEKLFF,TGTGCCAGCAGTGAGGACAGTGCAACTAATGAAAAACTGTTTTTT
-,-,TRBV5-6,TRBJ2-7,CASSLDTYEQYF,TGTGCCAGCAGCCTGGATACCTACGAGCAGTACTTC
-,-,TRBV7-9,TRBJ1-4,CASSLARGRADEKLFF,TGTGCCAGCAGCTTAGCGCGGGGCAGGGCGGATGAAAAACTGTTTTTT
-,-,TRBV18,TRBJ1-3,CASSPSVRGVSNTIYF,TGTGCCAGCTCACCCTCAGTCAGGGGAGTATCGAACACCATATATTTT
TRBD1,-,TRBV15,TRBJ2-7,CATSRDGDRRYEQYF,TGTGCCACCAGCAGAGATGGGGACAGACGATACGAGCAGTACTTC
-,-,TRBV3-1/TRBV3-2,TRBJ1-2,CASSQSNIGAAYGYTF,TGTGCCAGCAGCCAAAGCAATATAGGGGCTGCCTATGGCTACACCTTC
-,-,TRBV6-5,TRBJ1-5,CASMRLNSNQPQHF,TGTGCCAGCATGAGGTTGAATAGCAATCAGCCCCAGCATTTT